This paragraph covers one T cell receptor (beta chain) sequence. These data belong to a study of blood T cell repertoires in COVID-19. In the original processing: Reference gene primer amplification gave estimated nucleated cell counts. Sequenced by immunoSEQ multiplex PCR; TCRdb stores in-frame clones only, minus some. Clone size and V and J calls were adopted from that table, with D and trimming inferred from the DNA. This table holds roughly 56,000 clones, 85% to 95% found once. The CDR3 is made up of 14 amino acids. The trim removed 8 bases at V and 6 bases at J, leaving 6 bases unmatched. Germline V lookup: CDR1 WNHNN, CDR2 SYGVQD (reference sequence).

The specimen was peripheral blood. This clonotype originated in a man aged 50-59 years with active COVID-19. This rearrangement joins TRBV10-1 to TRBJ2-1, with 11 bases that match TRBD2. CDR3 amino acids: CASQLAGVCNEQFF. DNA of the CDR3: TGCGCCAGCCAACTAGCGGGAGTTTGCAATGAGCAGTTCTTC.